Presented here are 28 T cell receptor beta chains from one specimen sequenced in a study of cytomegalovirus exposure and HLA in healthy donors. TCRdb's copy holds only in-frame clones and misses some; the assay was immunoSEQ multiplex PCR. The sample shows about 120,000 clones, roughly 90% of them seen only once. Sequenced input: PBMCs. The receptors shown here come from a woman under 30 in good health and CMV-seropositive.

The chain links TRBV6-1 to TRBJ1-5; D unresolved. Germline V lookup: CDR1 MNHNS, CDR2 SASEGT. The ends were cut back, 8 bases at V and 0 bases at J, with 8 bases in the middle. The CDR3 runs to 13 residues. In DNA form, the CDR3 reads TGTGCCAGCTCGGGTTTTAGCAATCAGCCCCAGCATTTT. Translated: CASSGFSNQPQHF.

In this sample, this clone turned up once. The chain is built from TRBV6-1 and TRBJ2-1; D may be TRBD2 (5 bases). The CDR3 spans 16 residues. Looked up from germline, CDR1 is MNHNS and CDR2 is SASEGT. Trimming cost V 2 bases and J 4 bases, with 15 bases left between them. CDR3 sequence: CASSELSRVRYNEQFF. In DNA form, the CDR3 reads TGTGCCAGCAGTGAATTATCGAGGGTTCGGTACAATGAGCAGTTCTTC.

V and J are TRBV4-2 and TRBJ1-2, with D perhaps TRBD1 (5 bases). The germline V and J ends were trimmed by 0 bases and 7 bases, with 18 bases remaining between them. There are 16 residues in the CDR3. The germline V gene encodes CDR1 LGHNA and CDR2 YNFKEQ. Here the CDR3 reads CASSQDGGGARGGYTF. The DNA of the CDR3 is TGTGCCAGCAGCCAAGATGGGGGAGGTGCCCGCGGTGGCTACACCTTC.

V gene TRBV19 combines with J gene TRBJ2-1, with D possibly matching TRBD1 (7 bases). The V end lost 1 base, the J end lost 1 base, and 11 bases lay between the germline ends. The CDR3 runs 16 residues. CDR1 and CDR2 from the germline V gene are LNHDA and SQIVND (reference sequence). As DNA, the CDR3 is TGTGCCAGTAGTATAGCCGCAGGGGGGTCCTACAATGAGCAGTTCTTC. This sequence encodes CASSIAAGGSYNEQFF.

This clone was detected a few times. This chain's CDR3 is CASSELPNQPQHF. The CDR3 DNA reads TGCGCCAGCAGTGAACTTCCTAATCAGCCCCAGCATTTT. This rearrangement joins TRBV10-1 to TRBJ1-5; D gene unclear. V was pared by 3 bases and J by 4 bases, with 7 bases between. In germline, CDR1 is WNHNN, CDR2 SYGVQD (reference sequence). This CDR3 contains 13 residues.

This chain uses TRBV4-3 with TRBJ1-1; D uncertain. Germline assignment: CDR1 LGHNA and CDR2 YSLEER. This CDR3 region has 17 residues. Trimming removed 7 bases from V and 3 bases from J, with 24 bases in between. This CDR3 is CASTKEAPGFRDTEAFF. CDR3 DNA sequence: TGCGCCAGCACCAAAGAAGCCCCCGGGTTTCGGGACACTGAAGCTTTCTTT.

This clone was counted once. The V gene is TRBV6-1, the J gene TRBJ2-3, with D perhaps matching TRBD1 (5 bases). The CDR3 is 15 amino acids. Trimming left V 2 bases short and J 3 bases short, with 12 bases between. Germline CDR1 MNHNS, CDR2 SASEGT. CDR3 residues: CASSEPGSGTDTQYF. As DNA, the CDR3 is TGTGCCAGCAGTGAACCCGGGTCAGGGACAGATACGCAGTATTTT.

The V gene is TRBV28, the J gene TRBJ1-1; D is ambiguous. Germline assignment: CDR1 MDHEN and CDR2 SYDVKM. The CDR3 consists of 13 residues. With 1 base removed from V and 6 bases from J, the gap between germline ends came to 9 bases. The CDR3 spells CASSLFTGSEAFF. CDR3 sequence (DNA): TGTGCCAGCAGTTTATTTACGGGATCTGAAGCTTTCTTT. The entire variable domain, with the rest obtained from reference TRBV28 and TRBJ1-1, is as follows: DVKVTQSSRYLVKRTGEKVFLECVQDMDHENMFWYRQDPGLGLRLIYFSYDVKMKEKGDIPEGYSVSREKKERFSLILESASTNQTSMYLCASSLFTGSEAFFGQGTRLTVV.

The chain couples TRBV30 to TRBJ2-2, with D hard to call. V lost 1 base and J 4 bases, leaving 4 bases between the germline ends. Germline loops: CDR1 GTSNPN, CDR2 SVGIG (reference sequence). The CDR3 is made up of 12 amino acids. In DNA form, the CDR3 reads TGTGCCTGGAGTGACGGCACCGGGGAGCTGTTTTTT. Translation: CAWSDGTGELFF.

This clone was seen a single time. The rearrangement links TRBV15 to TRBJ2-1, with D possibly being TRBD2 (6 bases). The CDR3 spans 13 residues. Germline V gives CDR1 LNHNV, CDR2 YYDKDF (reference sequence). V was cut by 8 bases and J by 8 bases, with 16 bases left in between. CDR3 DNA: TGTGCCACCTCGCGGGGTCACTTCGATGAGCAGTTCTTC. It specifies CATSRGHFDEQFF.

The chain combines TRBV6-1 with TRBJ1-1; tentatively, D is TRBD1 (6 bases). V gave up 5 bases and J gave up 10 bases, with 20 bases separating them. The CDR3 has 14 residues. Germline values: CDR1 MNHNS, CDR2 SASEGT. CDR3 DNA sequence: TGTGCCAGCAGTATTAATCAGGGGATTGGGGCAGCTTTCTTT. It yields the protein CASSINQGIGAAFF.

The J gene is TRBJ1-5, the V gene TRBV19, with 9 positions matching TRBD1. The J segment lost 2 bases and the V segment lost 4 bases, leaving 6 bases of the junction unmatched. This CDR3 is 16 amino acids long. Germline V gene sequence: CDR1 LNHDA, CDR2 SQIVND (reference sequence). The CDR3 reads CASSNGQGRGNQPQHF. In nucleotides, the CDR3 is TGTGCCAGTAGTAACGGACAGGGGAGAGGCAATCAGCCCCAGCATTTT.

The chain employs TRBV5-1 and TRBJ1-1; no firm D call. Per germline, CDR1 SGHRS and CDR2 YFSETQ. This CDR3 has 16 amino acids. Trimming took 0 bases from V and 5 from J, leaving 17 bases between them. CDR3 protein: CASSLADLGSRTEAFF. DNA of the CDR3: TGCGCCAGCAGCTTGGCCGACCTCGGGTCCCGGACTGAAGCTTTCTTT.

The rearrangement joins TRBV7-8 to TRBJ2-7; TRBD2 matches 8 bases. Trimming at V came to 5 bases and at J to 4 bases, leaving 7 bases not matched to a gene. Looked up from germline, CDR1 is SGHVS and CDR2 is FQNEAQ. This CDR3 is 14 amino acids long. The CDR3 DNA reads TGTGCCAGCAGCCGCCAGCGGGAGAAGTACGAGCAGTACTTC. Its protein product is CASSRQREKYEQYF.

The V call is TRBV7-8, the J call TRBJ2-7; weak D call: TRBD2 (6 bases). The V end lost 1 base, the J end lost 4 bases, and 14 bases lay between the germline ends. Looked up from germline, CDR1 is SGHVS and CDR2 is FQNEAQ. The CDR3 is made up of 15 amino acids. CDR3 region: CASSLVYSGQYEQYF. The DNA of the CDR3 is TGTGCCAGCAGCTTAGTTTACAGCGGGCAATACGAGCAGTACTTC.

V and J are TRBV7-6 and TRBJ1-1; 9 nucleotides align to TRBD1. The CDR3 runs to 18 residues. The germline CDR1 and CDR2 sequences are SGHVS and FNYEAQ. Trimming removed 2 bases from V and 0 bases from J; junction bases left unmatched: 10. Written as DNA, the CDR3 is TGTGCCAGCAGCTTACCTCCGGGACAGGGCGGCCTGAACACTGAAGCTTTCTTT. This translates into CASSLPPGQGGLNTEAFF.

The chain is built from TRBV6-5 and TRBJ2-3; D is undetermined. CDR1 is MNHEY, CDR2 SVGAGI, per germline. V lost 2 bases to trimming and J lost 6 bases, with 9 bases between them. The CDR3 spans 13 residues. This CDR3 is CASSYQVSDTQYF. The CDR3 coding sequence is TGTGCCAGCAGTTACCAGGTTTCGGATACGCAGTATTTT.

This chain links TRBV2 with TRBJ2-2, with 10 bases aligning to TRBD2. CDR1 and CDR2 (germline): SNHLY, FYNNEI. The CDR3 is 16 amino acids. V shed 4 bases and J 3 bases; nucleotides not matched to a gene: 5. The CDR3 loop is CASSVSAGGYTGELFF. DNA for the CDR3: TGTGCCAGCAGTGTATCAGCGGGGGGGTACACCGGGGAGCTGTTTTTT.

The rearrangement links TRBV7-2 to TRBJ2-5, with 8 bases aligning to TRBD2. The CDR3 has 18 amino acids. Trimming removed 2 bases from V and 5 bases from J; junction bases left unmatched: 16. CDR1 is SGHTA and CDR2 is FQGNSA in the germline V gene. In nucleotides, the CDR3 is TGTGCCAGCAGCTTACGGTTTAGCGGGAACTCAGACAGGGAGACCCAGTACTTC. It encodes CASSLRFSGNSDRETQYF. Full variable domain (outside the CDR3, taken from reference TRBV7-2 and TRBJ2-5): GAGVSQSPSNKVTEKGKDVELRCDPISGHTALYWYRQSLGQGLEFLIYFQGNSAPDKSGLPSDRFSAERTGGSVSTLTIQRTQQEDSAVYLCASSLRFSGNSDRETQYFGPGTRLLVL.

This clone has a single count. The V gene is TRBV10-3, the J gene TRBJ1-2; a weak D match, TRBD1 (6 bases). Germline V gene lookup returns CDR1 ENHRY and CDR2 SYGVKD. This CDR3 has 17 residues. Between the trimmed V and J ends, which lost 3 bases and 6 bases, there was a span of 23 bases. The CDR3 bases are TGTGCCATCAGTGATACCCTGGGGGCGCGAGCTAGTCATGGCTACACCTTC. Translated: CAISDTLGARASHGYTF.

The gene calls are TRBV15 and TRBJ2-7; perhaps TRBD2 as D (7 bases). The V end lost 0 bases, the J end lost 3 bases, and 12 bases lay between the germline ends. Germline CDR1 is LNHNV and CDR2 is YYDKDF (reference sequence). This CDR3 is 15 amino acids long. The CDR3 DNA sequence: TGTGCCACCAGCAGAGATGGGGGGGGGCACTACGAGCAGTACTTC. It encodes CATSRDGGGHYEQYF.

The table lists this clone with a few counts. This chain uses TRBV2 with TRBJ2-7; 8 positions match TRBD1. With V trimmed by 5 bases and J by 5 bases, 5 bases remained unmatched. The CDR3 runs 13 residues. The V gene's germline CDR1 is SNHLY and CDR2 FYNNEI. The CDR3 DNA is TGTGCCAGCAGTCGGGACAGGCTCGACGAGCAGTACTTC. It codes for CASSRDRLDEQYF. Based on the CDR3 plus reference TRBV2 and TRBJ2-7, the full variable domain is EPEVTQTPSHQVTQMGQEVILRCVPISNHLYFYWYRQILGQKVEFLVSFYNNEISEKSEIFDDQFSVERPDGSNFTLKIRSTKLEDSAMYFCASSRDRLDEQYFGPGTRLTVT.

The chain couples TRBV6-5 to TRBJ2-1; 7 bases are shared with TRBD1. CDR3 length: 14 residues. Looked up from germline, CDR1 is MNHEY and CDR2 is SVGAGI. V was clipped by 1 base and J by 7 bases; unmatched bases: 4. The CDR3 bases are TGTGCCAGCAGTTACTTCCCACAGGGGAATGAGCAGTTCTTC. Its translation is CASSYFPQGNEQFF.

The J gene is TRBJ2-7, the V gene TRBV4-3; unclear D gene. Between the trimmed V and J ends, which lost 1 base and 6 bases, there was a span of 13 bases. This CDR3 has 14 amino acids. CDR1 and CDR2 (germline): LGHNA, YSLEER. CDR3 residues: CASSQVQQLGEQYF. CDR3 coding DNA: TGCGCCAGCAGCCAAGTCCAACAGCTGGGCGAGCAGTACTTC.

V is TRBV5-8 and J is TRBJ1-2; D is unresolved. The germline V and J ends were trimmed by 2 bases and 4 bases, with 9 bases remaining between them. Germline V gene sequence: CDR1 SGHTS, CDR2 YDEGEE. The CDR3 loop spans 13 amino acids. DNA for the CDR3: TGTGCCAGCAGCTTCCAGATTATCTATGGCTACACCTTC. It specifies CASSFQIIYGYTF.

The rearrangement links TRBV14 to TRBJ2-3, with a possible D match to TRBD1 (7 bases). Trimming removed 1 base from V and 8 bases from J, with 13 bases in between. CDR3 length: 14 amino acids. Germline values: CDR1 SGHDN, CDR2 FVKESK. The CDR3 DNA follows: TGTGCCAGCAGCCAAGTCGGAGGGGGCCCTACGCAGTATTTT. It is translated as CASSQVGGGPTQYF.

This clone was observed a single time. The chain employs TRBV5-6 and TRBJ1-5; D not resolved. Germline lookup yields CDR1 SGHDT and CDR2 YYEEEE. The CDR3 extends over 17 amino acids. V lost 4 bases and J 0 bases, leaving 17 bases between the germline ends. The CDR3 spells CASSRGYNAYSNQPQHF. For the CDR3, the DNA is TGTGCCAGCAGCCGGGGATATAACGCTTATAGCAATCAGCCCCAGCATTTT.

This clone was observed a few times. DNA for the CDR3: TGTGCCAGCAGCTTGTCAGGGGCCAAAAACATTCAGTACTTC. Protein product: CASSLSGAKNIQYF. This chain links TRBV5-6 with TRBJ2-4, with TRBD1 as a possible D gene (5 bases). Germline CDR1 is SGHDT and CDR2 is YYEEEE. The germline V and J ends were trimmed by 1 base and 1 base, with 6 bases remaining between them. The CDR3 loop spans 14 amino acids. Complete variable domain (other parts from reference TRBV5-6 and TRBJ2-4): DAGVTQSPTHLIKTRGQQVTLRCSPKSGHDTVSWYQQALGQGPQFIFQYYEEEERQRGNFPDRFSGHQFPNYSSELNVNALLLGDSALYLCASSLSGAKNIQYFGAGTRLSVL.